The 16 T cell receptor beta chains below all came from one sample that was sequenced in a study of shared clonotypes between healthy human individuals. Assay: immunoSEQ multiplex PCR; the TCRdb copy retains only in-frame clones and omits some. The sample consists of about 610,000 clones, roughly 96% of them appearing once. Cells designated naive CD8 were CD45RO-negative and were positively selected for CCR7, with terminally differentiated effector memory CD45RA+ cells excluded. Source material: naive CD8+ T cells sorted from blood. The receptors were gathered from a woman aged 25-40 years in good health.

The V call is TRBV7-9, the J call TRBJ2-7; 8 bases are a match to TRBD1. The CDR3 consists of 12 residues. The trim removed 5 bases at V and 6 bases at J, leaving 3 bases unmatched. The germline gives CDR1 SEHNR, CDR2 FQNEAQ (reference sequence). The CDR3 DNA reads TGTGCCAGCAGCCCAGACAGGGGCGAGCAGTACTTC. Translation gives CASSPDRGEQYF.

The rearrangement links TRBV6-1 to TRBJ2-1; 7 bases are shared with TRBD2. The CDR3 spans 14 residues. The ends lost 7 bases at V and 4 bases at J; junction bases unmatched: 7. Germline CDR1 MNHNS, CDR2 SASEGT. Written as DNA, the CDR3 is TGTGCCAGCACGGGCAGAGCGGGGTACAATGAGCAGTTCTTC. It is translated as CASTGRAGYNEQFF.

This sequence joins TRBV27 and TRBJ1-1; D call uncertain. Per the germline V gene, CDR1 is MNHEY and CDR2 is SMNVEV (reference sequence). CDR3 length equals 14 residues. V lost 0 bases, J lost 1 base, and 6 bases lay in between. The CDR3 sequence: CASSLSRANTEAFF. The CDR3 DNA is TGTGCCAGCAGTTTATCAAGGGCGAACACTGAAGCTTTCTTT.

The chain couples TRBV6-5 to TRBJ2-5, with D possibly matching TRBD2 (7 bases). CDR3 length equals 13 residues. V was clipped by 7 bases and J by 5 bases, with 14 bases between them. Germline CDR1 and CDR2: MNHEY and SVGAGI. CDR3 sequence reads: CASTSGGWETQYF. CDR3 DNA sequence: TGTGCCAGCACGTCGGGGGGCTGGGAGACCCAGTACTTC.

The chain combines TRBV28 with TRBJ2-3; no clear D gene. Trimming cost V 4 bases and J 6 bases, with 14 bases left between them. Germline CDR1 reads MDHEN; CDR2 reads SYDVKM. The CDR3 length is 14 residues. The CDR3 region has the DNA TGTGCCAGCAGTTCCCCCGGACGGCGGGATACGCAGTATTTT. This sequence encodes CASSSPGRRDTQYF.

J is TRBJ2-1 and V is TRBV28; D is unclear. The CDR3 is 15 amino acids. Trimming cost V 5 bases and J 0 bases, with 11 bases left between them. Per germline, CDR1 MDHEN and CDR2 SYDVKM. CDR3 nucleotide sequence: TGTGCCAGCAGTATTTACTTGAGCTCCTACAATGAGCAGTTCTTC. It yields the protein CASSIYLSSYNEQFF.

This rearrangement joins TRBV4-1 to TRBJ1-1; D not certain. This CDR3 has 14 residues. Germline CDR1 MGHRA, CDR2 YSYEKL. V gave up 4 bases and J gave up 0 bases, with 9 bases separating them. CDR3 in amino acids: CASSPSEVNTEAFF. CDR3 in DNA: TGCGCCAGCAGCCCTTCAGAGGTGAACACTGAAGCTTTCTTT.

The rearrangement links TRBV5-6 to TRBJ2-3; 8 nucleotides align to TRBD2. Trimming took 2 bases from V and 5 from J; bases not matched to a gene: 7. Germline CDR1 reads SGHDT; CDR2 reads YYEEEE. CDR3 length: 15 amino acids. CDR3: CASSFPSGRRDTQYF. CDR3 nucleotide sequence: TGTGCCAGCAGCTTCCCAAGCGGGAGAAGAGATACGCAGTATTTT.

V is TRBV5-4 and J is TRBJ2-7, with D possibly TRBD2 on 5 matching bases. The CDR3 covers 13 residues. Trimming took off 2 bases at V and 6 bases at J, with 12 bases between the two ends. CDR1 is SGHNT and CDR2 is YYREEE in the germline V gene (reference sequence). CDR3 in amino acids: CASSLSGSPEQYF. In nucleotides, the CDR3 is TGTGCCAGCAGCTTAAGCGGCAGCCCCGAGCAGTACTTC.

This clone was detected a few times. The chain recombines TRBV27 with TRBJ2-1; D uncertain. Trimming cost V 3 bases and J 4 bases, with 7 bases left between them. The CDR3 length is 13 residues. Per the germline V gene, CDR1 is MNHEY and CDR2 is SMNVEV (reference sequence). The CDR3 DNA reads as TGTGCCAGCAGTTTTAACAGATACAATGAGCAGTTCTTC. Protein product: CASSFNRYNEQFF.

The rearrangement joins TRBV28 to TRBJ1-2; the match to TRBD1 covers 7 bases. V was pared by 4 bases and J by 8 bases, with 4 bases of the junction left unmatched. Per germline, CDR1 MDHEN and CDR2 SYDVKM. The CDR3 runs to 12 residues. The CDR3 nucleotides are TGTGCCAGCAGTTCCAGGGGGGAGGGCTACACCTTC. Translation: CASSSRGEGYTF.

The chain has TRBV27 and TRBJ2-7; no definite D call. The V and J ends lost 5 bases and 3 bases respectively, with 11 bases between them. Per the germline V gene, CDR1 is MNHEY and CDR2 is SMNVEV (reference sequence). The CDR3 extends over 13 amino acids. The DNA of the CDR3 is TGTGCCAGCAGTCCTGATTTGGGCTACGAGCAGTACTTC. It translates to CASSPDLGYEQYF.

This chain joins TRBV27 and TRBJ2-4; 7 positions match TRBD1. The trim removed 3 bases at V and 2 bases at J, leaving 4 bases unmatched. The CDR3 is 15 residues long. Per the germline V gene, CDR1 is MNHEY and CDR2 is SMNVEV (reference sequence). The CDR3 here is CASSFSGGTKNIQYF. In DNA form, the CDR3 reads TGTGCCAGCAGTTTTTCAGGGGGAACCAAAAACATTCAGTACTTC.

The V call is TRBV7-9, the J call TRBJ2-1; 7 positions agree with TRBD2. CDR1 is SEHNR and CDR2 is FQNEAQ in the germline V gene (reference sequence). V lost 6 bases to trimming and J lost 15 bases; unmatched junction nucleotides: 8. CDR3 length: 11 amino acids. In DNA form, the CDR3 reads TGTGCCAGCAGAACGACTAGCCTGCTGTTCTTC. It specifies CASRTTSLLFF.

The genes are TRBV4-2 and TRBJ2-7; D assignment may be TRBD1 or TRBD2 (6 bases each). V was clipped by 4 bases and J by 9 bases, with 10 bases between them. The CDR3 contains 11 residues. Germline assignment: CDR1 LGHNA and CDR2 YNFKEQ. The chain's CDR3 is CASSPGAGQYF. The CDR3 coding sequence is TGTGCCAGCAGCCCGGGGGCGGGGCAGTACTTC.

The genes are TRBV11-1 and TRBJ1-1; no clear D. This CDR3 is built from 13 residues. Trimming stripped 3 bases from V and 6 bases from J, with 11 bases between. CDR1 SGHAT and CDR2 FQDESV come from the germline V gene (reference sequence). CDR3 DNA: TGTGCCAGCAGCTTTTTTGTGCAGGCTGAAGCTTTCTTT. It yields the protein CASSFFVQAEAFF.